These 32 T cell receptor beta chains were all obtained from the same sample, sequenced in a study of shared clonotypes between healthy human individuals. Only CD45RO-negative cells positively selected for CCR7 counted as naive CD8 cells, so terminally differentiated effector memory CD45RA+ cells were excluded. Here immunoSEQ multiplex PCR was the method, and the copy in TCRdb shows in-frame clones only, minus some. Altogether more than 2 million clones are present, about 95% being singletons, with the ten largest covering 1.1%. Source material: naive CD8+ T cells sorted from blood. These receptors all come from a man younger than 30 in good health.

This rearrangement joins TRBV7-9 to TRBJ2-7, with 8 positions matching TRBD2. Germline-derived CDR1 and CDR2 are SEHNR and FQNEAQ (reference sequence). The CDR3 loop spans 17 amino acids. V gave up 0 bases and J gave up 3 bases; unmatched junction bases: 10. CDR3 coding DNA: TGTGCCAGCAGCTTAGCGACGGGAGGGTATCGGGACTACGAGCAGTACTTC. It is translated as CASSLATGGYRDYEQYF.

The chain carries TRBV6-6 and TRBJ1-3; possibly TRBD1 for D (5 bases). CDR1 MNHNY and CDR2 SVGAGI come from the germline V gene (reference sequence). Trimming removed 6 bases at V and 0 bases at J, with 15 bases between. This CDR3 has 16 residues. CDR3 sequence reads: CASSSSQGLSGNTIYF. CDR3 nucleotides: TGTGCCAGCAGCTCCTCGCAGGGCCTCTCTGGAAACACCATATATTTT.

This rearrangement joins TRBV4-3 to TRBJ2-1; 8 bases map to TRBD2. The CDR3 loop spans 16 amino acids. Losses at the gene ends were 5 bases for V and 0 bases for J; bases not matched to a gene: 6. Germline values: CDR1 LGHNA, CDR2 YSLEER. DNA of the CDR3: TGCGCCAGCAGCATCATAGCGGGGAGCTCCTACAATGAGCAGTTCTTC. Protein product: CASSIIAGSSYNEQFF.

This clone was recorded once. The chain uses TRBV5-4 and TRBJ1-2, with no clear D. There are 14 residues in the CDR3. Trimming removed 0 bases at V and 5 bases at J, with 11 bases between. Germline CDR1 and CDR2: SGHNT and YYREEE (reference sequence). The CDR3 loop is CASSLENPGYGYTF. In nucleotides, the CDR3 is TGTGCCAGCAGCTTGGAAAACCCAGGATATGGCTACACCTTC.

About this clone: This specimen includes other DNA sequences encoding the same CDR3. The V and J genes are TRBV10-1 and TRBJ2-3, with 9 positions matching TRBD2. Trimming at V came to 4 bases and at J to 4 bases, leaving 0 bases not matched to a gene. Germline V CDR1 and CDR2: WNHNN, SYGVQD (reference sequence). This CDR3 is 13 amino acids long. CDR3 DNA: TGCGCCAGCAGTGGGACTAGCGCAGATACGCAGTATTTT. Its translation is CASSGTSADTQYF.

CDR3 nucleotides: TGTGCCAGCAGCCCGGGTGGAGGGTCTGGCTACACCTTC. Its protein product is CASSPGGGSGYTF. The chain is built from TRBV28 and TRBJ1-2; D not certain. The CDR3 totals 13 residues. Trimming removed 6 bases at V and 7 bases at J, with 15 bases between. The germline gives CDR1 MDHEN, CDR2 SYDVKM.

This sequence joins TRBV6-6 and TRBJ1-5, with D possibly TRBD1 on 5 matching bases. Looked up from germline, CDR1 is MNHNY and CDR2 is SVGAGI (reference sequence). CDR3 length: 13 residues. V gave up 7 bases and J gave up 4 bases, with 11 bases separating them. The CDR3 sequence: CASTRGINQPQHF. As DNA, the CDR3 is TGTGCCAGCACCCGGGGGATTAATCAGCCCCAGCATTTT.

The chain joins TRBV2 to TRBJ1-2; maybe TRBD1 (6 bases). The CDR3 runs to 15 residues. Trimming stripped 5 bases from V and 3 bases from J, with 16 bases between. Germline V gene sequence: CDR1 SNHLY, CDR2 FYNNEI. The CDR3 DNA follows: TGTGCCAGCAGTTACATCTTGGACAGTGACTATGGCTACACCTTC. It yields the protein CASSYILDSDYGYTF.

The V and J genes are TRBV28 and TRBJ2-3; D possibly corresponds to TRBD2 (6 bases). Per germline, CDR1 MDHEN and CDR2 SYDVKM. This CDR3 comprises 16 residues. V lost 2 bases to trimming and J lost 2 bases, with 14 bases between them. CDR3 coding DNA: TGTGCCAGCAGTTTAGGTTGGACTAAATCCACAGATACGCAGTATTTT. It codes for CASSLGWTKSTDTQYF.

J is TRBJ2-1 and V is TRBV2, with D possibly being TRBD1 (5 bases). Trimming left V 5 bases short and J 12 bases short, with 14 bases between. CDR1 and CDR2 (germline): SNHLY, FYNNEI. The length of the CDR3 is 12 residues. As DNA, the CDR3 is TGTGCCAGCAGTAAAGTCAGGGTGCTGCAGTTCTTC. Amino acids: CASSKVRVLQFF.

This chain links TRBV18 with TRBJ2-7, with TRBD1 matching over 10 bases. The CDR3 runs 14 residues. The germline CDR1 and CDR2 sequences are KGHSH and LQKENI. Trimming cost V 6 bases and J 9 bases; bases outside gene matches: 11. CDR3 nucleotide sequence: TGTGCCAGCTCCGACGGACAGGGGGGAATGGTGCAGTACTTC. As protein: CASSDGQGGMVQYF.

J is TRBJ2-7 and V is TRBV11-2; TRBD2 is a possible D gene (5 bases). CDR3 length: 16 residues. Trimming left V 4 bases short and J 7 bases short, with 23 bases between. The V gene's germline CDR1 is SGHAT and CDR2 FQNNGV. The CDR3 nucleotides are TGTGCCAGCAGCTCGGGCCCCGGTACCGGGGATGGGGAGCAGTACTTC. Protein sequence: CASSSGPGTGDGEQYF.

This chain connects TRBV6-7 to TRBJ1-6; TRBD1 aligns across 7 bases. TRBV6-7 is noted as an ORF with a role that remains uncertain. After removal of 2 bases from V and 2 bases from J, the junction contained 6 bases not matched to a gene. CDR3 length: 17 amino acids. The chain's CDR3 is CASSYPTGKAYNSPLHF. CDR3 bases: TGTGCCAGCAGTTACCCGACAGGGAAAGCCTATAATTCACCCCTCCACTTT.

CDR3 sequence: CASSYSDPNNEQFF. The DNA for the CDR3 is TGTGCCAGCAGTTACTCAGACCCGAACAATGAGCAGTTCTTC. This chain uses TRBV6-5 with TRBJ2-1; no clear D. V lost 0 bases, J lost 5 bases, and 8 bases lay in between. CDR1 is MNHEY, CDR2 SVGAGI, per germline. The CDR3 extends over 14 amino acids.

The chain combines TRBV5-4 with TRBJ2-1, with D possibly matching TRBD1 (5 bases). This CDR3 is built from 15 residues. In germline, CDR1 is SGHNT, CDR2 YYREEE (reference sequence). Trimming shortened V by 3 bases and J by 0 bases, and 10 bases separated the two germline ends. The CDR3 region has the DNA TGTGCCAGCAGCTCCGACACAGGCTCCTACAATGAGCAGTTCTTC. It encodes CASSSDTGSYNEQFF.

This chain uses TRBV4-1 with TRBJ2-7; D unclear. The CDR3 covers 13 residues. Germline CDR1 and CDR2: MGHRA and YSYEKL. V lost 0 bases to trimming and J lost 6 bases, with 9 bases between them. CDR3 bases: TGCGCCAGCAGCCAAGATCGGCGTAGCGAGCAGTACTTC. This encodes CASSQDRRSEQYF.

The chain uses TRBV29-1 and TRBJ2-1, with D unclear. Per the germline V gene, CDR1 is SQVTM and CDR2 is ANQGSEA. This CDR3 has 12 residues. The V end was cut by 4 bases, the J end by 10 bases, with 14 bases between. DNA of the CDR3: TGCAGCGTTGCGAGTCTCGAACTGGAGCAGTTCTTC. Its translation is CSVASLELEQFF.

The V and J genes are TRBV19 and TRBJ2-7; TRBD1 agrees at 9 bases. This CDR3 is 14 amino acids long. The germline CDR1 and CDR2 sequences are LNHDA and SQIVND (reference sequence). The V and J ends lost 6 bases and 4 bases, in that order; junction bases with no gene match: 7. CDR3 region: CASSHPGQGYEQYF. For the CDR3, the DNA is TGTGCCAGTAGCCACCCGGGACAGGGTTACGAGCAGTACTTC.

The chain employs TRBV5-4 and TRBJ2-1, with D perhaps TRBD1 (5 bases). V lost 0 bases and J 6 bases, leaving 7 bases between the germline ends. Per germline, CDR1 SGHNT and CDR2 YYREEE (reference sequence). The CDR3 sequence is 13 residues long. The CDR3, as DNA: TGTGCCAGCAGCTTGGGACAGCTCAATGAGCAGTTCTTC. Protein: CASSLGQLNEQFF.

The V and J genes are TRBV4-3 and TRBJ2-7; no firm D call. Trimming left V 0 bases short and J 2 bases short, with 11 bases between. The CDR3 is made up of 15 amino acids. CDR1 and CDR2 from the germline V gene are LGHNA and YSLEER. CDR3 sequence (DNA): TGCGCCAGCAGCCAAGATACGTCAAACACCTACGAGCAGTACTTC. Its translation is CASSQDTSNTYEQYF.

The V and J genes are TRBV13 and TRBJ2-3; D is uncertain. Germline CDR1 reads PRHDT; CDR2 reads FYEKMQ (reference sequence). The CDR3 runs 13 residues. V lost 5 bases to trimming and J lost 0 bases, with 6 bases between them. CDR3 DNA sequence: TGTGCCAGCAGCCCCCAAAGCACAGATACGCAGTATTTT. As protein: CASSPQSTDTQYF.

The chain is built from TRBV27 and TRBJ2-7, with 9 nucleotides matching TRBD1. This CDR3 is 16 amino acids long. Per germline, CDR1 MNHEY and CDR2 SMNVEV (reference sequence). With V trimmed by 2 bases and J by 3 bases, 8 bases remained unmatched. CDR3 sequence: CASSLISGTGIYEQYF. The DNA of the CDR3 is TGTGCCAGCAGTTTAATCTCCGGGACAGGGATCTACGAGCAGTACTTC.

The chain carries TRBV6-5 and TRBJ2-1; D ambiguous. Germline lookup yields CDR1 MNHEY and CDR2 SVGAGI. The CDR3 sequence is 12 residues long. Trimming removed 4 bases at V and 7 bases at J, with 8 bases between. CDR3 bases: TGTGCCAGCAGTTTGGTTGGTAATGAGCAGTTCTTC. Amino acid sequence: CASSLVGNEQFF.

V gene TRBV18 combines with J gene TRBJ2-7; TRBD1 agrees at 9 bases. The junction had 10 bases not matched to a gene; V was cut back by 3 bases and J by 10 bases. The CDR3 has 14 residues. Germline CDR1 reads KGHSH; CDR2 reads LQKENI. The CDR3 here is CASSPPGQGNSQYF. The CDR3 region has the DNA TGTGCCAGCTCACCCCCGGGACAGGGAAACTCACAGTACTTC.

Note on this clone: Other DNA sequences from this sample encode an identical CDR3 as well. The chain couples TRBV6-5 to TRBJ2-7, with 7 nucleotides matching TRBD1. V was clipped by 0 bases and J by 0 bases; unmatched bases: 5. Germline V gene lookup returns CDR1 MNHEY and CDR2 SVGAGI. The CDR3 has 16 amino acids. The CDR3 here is CASSYSTGETSYEQYF. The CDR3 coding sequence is TGTGCCAGCAGTTACTCTACAGGGGAGACCTCCTACGAGCAGTACTTC.

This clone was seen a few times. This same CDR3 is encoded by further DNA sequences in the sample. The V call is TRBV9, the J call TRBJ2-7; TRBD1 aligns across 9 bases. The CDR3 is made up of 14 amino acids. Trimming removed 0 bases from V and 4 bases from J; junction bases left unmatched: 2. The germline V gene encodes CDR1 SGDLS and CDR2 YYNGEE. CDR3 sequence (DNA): TGTGCCAGCAGCGTAGGACAGGGGGGTTACGAGCAGTACTTC. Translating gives CASSVGQGGYEQYF. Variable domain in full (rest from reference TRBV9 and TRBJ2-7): DSGVTQTPKHLITATGQRVTLRCSPRSGDLSVYWYQQSLDQGLQFLIQYYNGEERAKGNILERFSAQQFPDLHSELNLSSLELGDSALYFCASSVGQGGYEQYFGPGTRLTVT.

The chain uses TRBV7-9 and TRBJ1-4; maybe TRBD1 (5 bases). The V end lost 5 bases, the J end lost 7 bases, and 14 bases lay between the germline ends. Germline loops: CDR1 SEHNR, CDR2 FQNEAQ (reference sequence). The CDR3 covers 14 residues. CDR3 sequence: CASSGDGKTEKLFF. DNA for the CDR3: TGTGCCAGCAGCGGGGACGGGAAAACTGAAAAACTGTTTTTT.

The CDR3 DNA reads TGTGCCAGCAGCTTGGGCGGGCCGGGCTATGGCTACACCTTC. Translation gives CASSLGGPGYGYTF. The chain is built from TRBV5-4 and TRBJ1-2; the D is unclear. This CDR3 contains 14 residues. Germline V gene sequence: CDR1 SGHNT, CDR2 YYREEE (reference sequence). V was pared by 0 bases and J by 4 bases, with 10 bases between.

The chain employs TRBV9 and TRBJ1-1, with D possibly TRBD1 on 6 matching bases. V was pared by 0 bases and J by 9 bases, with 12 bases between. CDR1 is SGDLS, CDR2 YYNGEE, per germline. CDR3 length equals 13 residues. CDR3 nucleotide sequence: TGTGCCAGCAGCGTAGGCGGGGGCGAAAAAGCTTTCTTT. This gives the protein CASSVGGGEKAFF.

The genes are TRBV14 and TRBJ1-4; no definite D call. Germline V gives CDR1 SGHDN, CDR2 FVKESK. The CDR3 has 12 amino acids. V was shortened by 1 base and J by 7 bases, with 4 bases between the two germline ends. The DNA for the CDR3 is TGTGCCAGCAGCCAAGGGGGTGAAAAACTGTTTTTT. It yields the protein CASSQGGEKLFF.

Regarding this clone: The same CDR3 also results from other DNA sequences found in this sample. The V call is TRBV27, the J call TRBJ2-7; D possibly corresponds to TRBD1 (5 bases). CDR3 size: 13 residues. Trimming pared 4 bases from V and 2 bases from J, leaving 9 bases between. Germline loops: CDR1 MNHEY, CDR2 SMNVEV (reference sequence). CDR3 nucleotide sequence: TGTGCCAGCAGTTGGGGCACTGCCTACGAGCAGTACTTC. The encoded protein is CASSWGTAYEQYF.

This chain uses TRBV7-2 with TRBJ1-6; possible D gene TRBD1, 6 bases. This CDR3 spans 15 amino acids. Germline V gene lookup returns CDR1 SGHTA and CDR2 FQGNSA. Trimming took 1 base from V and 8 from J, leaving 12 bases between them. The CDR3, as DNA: TGTGCCAGCAGCTTAGTTACAGGGTGGGATTCACCCCTCCACTTT. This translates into CASSLVTGWDSPLHF.